The sequence of this T cell receptor beta chain was determined in a study of blood T cells in healthy people across ages. This clonotype was seen ten or more times. For the second PCR, which ran for about 7 to 12 cycles, a sample-barcoded 5' primer and a J-beta primer mix were used. TCRdb reanalysed the 5' RACE reads using MiXCR and keeps one entry per CDR3 protein. In the table there are about 780,000 distinct CDR3 sequences, 35% to 60% of which are singletons. The ends were cut back, 5 bases at V and 0 bases at J, with 10 bases in the middle. CDR1 is SEHNR, CDR2 FQNEAQ, per germline (reference sequence). CDR3 length: 14 amino acids.

Sequences were obtained from blood. The TCR sequence derives from an older man in good health. J is TRBJ1-1 and V is TRBV7-9; the D gene is possibly TRBD1 (5 bases). CDR3: CASSPDSLNTEAFF. As DNA, the CDR3 is TGTGCCAGCAGCCCCGACAGTCTGAACACTGAAGCTTTCTTT.